This T cell receptor (beta chain) appears in the sequencing data of a study of cytomegalovirus exposure and HLA in healthy donors. There are a few counts of this clone. Clones were sequenced by immunoSEQ multiplex PCR, and TCRdb holds only the in-frame ones, with some missing. The table lists about 140,000 clones, approximately 86% of them singletons. Sequences were obtained from PBMCs. The receptor comes from a woman between 18 and 29 years old in good health and CMV-seropositive.

The CDR3 sequence: CASSSGLFTDTQYF. CDR3 DNA: TGTGCCAGCAGCTCGGGACTTTTCACAGATACGCAGTATTTT. The gene calls are TRBV7-2 and TRBJ2-3; D may be TRBD2 (6 bases). CDR3 length equals 14 residues. Per the germline V gene, CDR1 is SGHTA and CDR2 is FQGNSA. V lost 4 bases to trimming and J lost 2 bases, with 10 bases between them.